Listed below are T cell receptor beta chains from one sample, sequenced in a study of T cells in Graves' hyperthyroidism and ophthalmopathy. MiXCR, applied by TCRdb to the multiplex PCR reads, yields one record per CDR3 protein. This sample carries some 760,000 distinct CDR3 sequences, around 15% of them seen once, and the ten largest clones take roughly 10%. Source material: blood. Every receptor here comes from a woman between 18 and 30 years old with Graves' hyperthyroidism. Each CDR3 is given with its conserved first and last residue. A D gene is named only where the DNA matches it firmly. Clone size, where shown, is once, few, many, or a class for clones that have expanded.

>TRBJ2-7|-|TRBV11-2|many
TGTGCCAGCAGCCAGACAGGAGGTCCGTACGAGCAGTACTTC
CASSQTGGPYEQYF
>TRBJ1-1|-|TRBV12-3/TRBV12-4|many
TGTGCCAGCAGGGCGGAGTATAGAGAGACTGAAGCTTTCTTT
CASRAEYRETEAFF
>TRBJ1-5|-|TRBV7-8|many
TGTGCCAGCAGCGAACTCCCCAATCAGCCCCAGCATTTT
CASSELPNQPQHF
>TRBJ2-7|-|TRBV18|many
TGTGCCAGCTCACCAGGCCCAGGGACCTACGAGCAGTACTTC
CASSPGPGTYEQYF
>TRBJ1-2|TRBD1|TRBV6-9|once
TGTGCCAGCAGTTACGGGACAGAAGCTAACTATGGCTACATCTTC
CASSYGTEANYGYIF
>TRBJ2-2|TRBD2|TRBV20-1|-
TGCAGTGCTAGACAGCGGGAGTCCGGGGAGCTGTTTTTT
CSARQRESGELFF
>TRBJ1-1|TRBD1|TRBV10-3|-
TGTGCCATCAGCCAGCAGGGCCAGGGGGAATTCGAGGCTTTCTTT
CAISQQGQGEFEAFF
>TRBJ2-5|TRBD2|TRBV20-1|-
TGCAGTGCTCGGCGGGGACTAGCGGGAGATTCTGAGACCCAGTACTTC
CSARRGLAGDSETQYF
>TRBJ2-3|-|TRBV7-6|few
TGTGCCAGCAGCCTAGATGATACAGATACGCAGTATTTT
CASSLDDTDTQYF
>TRBJ2-1|-|TRBV28|many
TGTGCCAGCAGTTTAAGTGCCAATGAGCAGTTCTTC
CASSLSANEQFF
>TRBJ2-4|-|TRBV20-1|many
TGCAGTGCTAGTAGGGGGGCCAAAAACATTCAGTACTTC
CSASRGAKNIQYF
>TRBJ2-4|-|TRBV11-2|-
TGTGCCAGCAGCTTAATTTTTCCAGGCCCAATAGCCAAAAACATTCAGTACTTC
CASSLIFPGPIAKNIQYF
>TRBJ2-2|TRBD2|TRBV11-2|many
TGTGCCAGCGGCAAACTAGCGGGAGGATCCGGGGAGCTGTTTTTT
CASGKLAGGSGELFF
>TRBJ2-7|-|TRBV6-1|-
TGTGCCAGCAGTGAAGCGCAAATTCACAGGGAATACGAGCAGTACTTC
CASSEAQIHREYEQYF
>TRBJ2-7|TRBD2|TRBV7-9|-
TGTGCCGGCAGCATGGGACTAGCGGGACCTCTCTACGAGCAGTACTTC
CAGSMGLAGPLYEQYF
>TRBJ1-3|-|TRBV5-6|few
TGTGCCAGCAGCTTGCATCCGGGATCGGGGGGAAACACCATATATTTT
CASSLHPGSGGNTIYF
>TRBJ2-5|-|TRBV30|many
TGTGCCTGGAGTAGGTGGGGACTGGAGACCCAGTACTTC
CAWSRWGLETQYF
>TRBJ1-1|-|TRBV27|-
TGTGCCAGCAGTTTACGCCAACAGAGGCCGGGCACTGAAGCTTTCTTT
CASSLRQQRPGTEAFF
>TRBJ2-1|-|TRBV7-3|many
TGTGCCAGCAGCTTAACGATGCACAATGAGCAGTTCTTC
CASSLTMHNEQFF
>TRBJ2-7|TRBD1|TRBV11-2|many
TGTGCCAGCAGATATCCCGGGACAGGGATCCACGAGCAGTACTTC
CASRYPGTGIHEQYF
>TRBJ2-1|TRBD2|TRBV7-9|many
TGTGCCAGCAGCTTAGGGACTAGCGGGTCTAATGAGCAGTTCTTC
CASSLGTSGSNEQFF
>TRBJ1-2|-|TRBV28|-
TGTGCCAGCAGGCAAGGGGGTATTAACTATGGCTACACCTTC
CASRQGGINYGYTF